This entry features one T cell receptor (beta chain) sequence. From germline, CDR1 is MDHEN and CDR2 SYDVKM. The CDR3 spans 14 residues. Trimming left V 11 bases short and J 0 bases short, with 14 bases between. The authors ran a second PCR of 7 to 11 cycles using a sample-barcoded 5' primer and a J-beta primer mix. One entry per CDR3 protein results from TCRdb running MiXCR on the 5' RACE reads. The profile shows about 640,000 distinct CDR3 sequences, roughly 50% of them singletons. This sample was included in a study of blood T cells in healthy people across ages. V and J are TRBV28 and TRBJ1-5; possibly TRBD1 for D (5 bases). This receptor was identified in a man in his fifties or sixties in good health. Sequenced material: blood. CDR3 region: CASGEGLSNQPQHF. The CDR3 bases are TGTGCCTCCGGGGAGGGACTTAGCAATCAGCCCCAGCATTTT.